This TCR beta chain was recorded in a study of blood T cell repertoires in COVID-19. For the study at large: There were acute and convalescent COVID-19 samples, and they came from the United States, Italy and Spain. PBMCs, B-cell-depleted T cells, or T cells provided the cDNA or gDNA that made up the material.

Per the authors' pipeline: The authors estimated nucleated cell counts from reference gene primer amplification. The protocol was immunoSEQ multiplex PCR, while the TCRdb copy is restricted to in-frame clones and leaves out a portion. V, J and clone size are those of that table, while D and trimming were read from the DNA. The sample yields about 15,000 clones, 89% seen once. The CDR3 totals 14 residues. V was pared by 3 bases and J by 8 bases, with 14 bases between. Per germline, CDR1 SGHTA and CDR2 FQGNSA. The sequenced sample consisted of peripheral blood. The source is a human donor in a cohort sampled during active COVID-19. The chain carries TRBV7-2 and TRBJ2-1; D is perhaps TRBD1 (6 bases). The CDR3 reads CASSLGGQSHEQFF. The CDR3 DNA sequence: TGTGCCAGCAGCTTGGGCGGACAGTCCCATGAGCAGTTCTTC.